The 24 T cell receptor beta chains given below trace back to one sample, sequenced in a study of shared clonotypes between healthy human individuals. Libraries were prepared by immunoSEQ multiplex PCR; TCRdb keeps only in-frame clonotypes and omits some of them. Here the sample spans over a million clones, roughly 96% being singletons. Sequencing was done on a sample of naive CD4+ T cells sorted from blood. The sample's subset: CD45RA+ positively selected. These receptors all stem from a man in his thirties or forties in good health.

CDR3 residues: CASSWAGTGAFPGELFF. DNA for the CDR3: TGTGCCAGTTCCTGGGCCGGGACAGGGGCATTCCCCGGGGAGCTGTTTTTT. The rearrangement joins TRBV19 to TRBJ2-2, with 10 positions matching TRBD1. Germline CDR1 reads LNHDA; CDR2 reads SQIVND (reference sequence). The CDR3 is 17 residues long. V was clipped by 8 bases and J by 6 bases; unmatched bases: 15.

This sequence joins TRBV15 and TRBJ1-1; D gene uncertain. Germline V gives CDR1 LNHNV, CDR2 YYDKDF (reference sequence). The CDR3 consists of 15 residues. Trimming shortened V by 0 bases and J by 2 bases, and 10 bases separated the two germline ends. Here the CDR3 reads CATSRDPVGNTEAFF. DNA of the CDR3: TGTGCCACCAGCAGAGATCCCGTTGGCAACACTGAAGCTTTCTTT.

The chain recombines TRBV10-3 with TRBJ1-1; D is unresolved. This CDR3 has 15 residues. Trimming shortened V by 0 bases and J by 2 bases, and 10 bases separated the two germline ends. Germline CDR1 ENHRY, CDR2 SYGVKD. The CDR3 region has the DNA TGTGCCATCAGTGAGTCGCCAAGCACCAACACTGAAGCTTTCTTT. Amino acid sequence: CAISESPSTNTEAFF.

This sequence joins TRBV6-5 and TRBJ2-7; 7 nucleotides match TRBD1. From germline, CDR1 is MNHEY and CDR2 SVGAGI. The CDR3 is made up of 15 amino acids. With V trimmed by 3 bases and J by 1 base, 6 bases remained unmatched. The CDR3 bases are TGTGCCAGCAGTTATGGGGGACAGATGTCCTACGAGCAGTACTTC. This encodes CASSYGGQMSYEQYF.

The V and J genes are TRBV5-6 and TRBJ1-2; D gene unclear. The V end lost 4 bases, the J end lost 4 bases, and 14 bases lay between the germline ends. CDR1 SGHDT and CDR2 YYEEEE come from the germline V gene. This CDR3 comprises 14 residues. This CDR3 reads CASSGLTRAYGYTF. The CDR3 nucleotides read TGTGCCAGCAGCGGACTAACCCGAGCCTATGGCTACACCTTC. Drawing the rest from reference TRBV5-6 and TRBJ1-2, the complete variable domain is DAGVTQSPTHLIKTRGQQVTLRCSPKSGHDTVSWYQQALGQGPQFIFQYYEEEERQRGNFPDRFSGHQFPNYSSELNVNALLLGDSALYLCASSGLTRAYGYTFGSGTRLTVV.

This chain joins TRBV27 and TRBJ2-2; D is unresolved. Trimming took 3 bases from V and 8 from J, leaving 13 bases between them. Germline CDR1 and CDR2: MNHEY and SMNVEV (reference sequence). This CDR3 contains 14 residues. CDR3 nucleotide sequence: TGTGCCAGCAGTTTCAGGACGTCTGGGGGGGAGCTGTTTTTT. It codes for CASSFRTSGGELFF.

About this clone itself: Other nucleotide sequences from this sample produce the same CDR3. The V call is TRBV9, the J call TRBJ2-7; TRBD2 might be the D (5 bases). Trimming cost V 0 bases and J 5 bases, with 9 bases left between them. Germline V lookup: CDR1 SGDLS, CDR2 YYNGEE. This CDR3 spans 13 amino acids. DNA of the CDR3: TGTGCCAGCAGCGTAGTCGGAGGAAACGAGCAGTACTTC. It translates to CASSVVGGNEQYF. The full variable domain, rest sourced from reference TRBV9 and TRBJ2-7, is DSGVTQTPKHLITATGQRVTLRCSPRSGDLSVYWYQQSLDQGLQFLIQYYNGEERAKGNILERFSAQQFPDLHSELNLSSLELGDSALYFCASSVVGGNEQYFGPGTRLTVT.

This chain joins TRBV29-1 and TRBJ2-1; D not resolved. V was shortened by 6 bases and J by 6 bases, with 9 bases between the two germline ends. This CDR3 comprises 11 residues. Germline V gene lookup returns CDR1 SQVTM and CDR2 ANQGSEA. CDR3 region: CSVNPINEQFF. The CDR3, as DNA: TGCAGCGTCAACCCAATCAATGAGCAGTTCTTC.

The chain is built from TRBV7-9 and TRBJ2-2, with TRBD2 matching 9 bases. V shed 2 bases, J shed 6 bases, and the junction held 4 bases outside the gene matches. Germline CDR1 and CDR2: SEHNR and FQNEAQ (reference sequence). The CDR3 spans 15 residues. The CDR3 bases are TGTGCCAGCAGCTTACCTAGCGGGACTCCCGGGGAGCTGTTTTTT. This translates into CASSLPSGTPGELFF.

The chain is built from TRBV11-3 and TRBJ2-1, with 10 bases identical to TRBD2. V lost 2 bases, J lost 5 bases, and 0 bases stayed unmatched. The CDR3 is 14 amino acids. Germline V gene data show CDR1 as SGHNT and CDR2 as YENEEA. CDR3 sequence (DNA): TGTGCCAGCAGCTTACTAGCGGGGGACAATGAGCAGTTCTTC. Protein sequence: CASSLLAGDNEQFF.

The chain employs TRBV4-1 and TRBJ2-7; D gene unclear. V was pared by 1 base and J by 11 bases, with 15 bases between. Germline V lookup: CDR1 MGHRA, CDR2 YSYEKL. The CDR3 extends over 13 amino acids. CDR3 sequence: CASSQAVELKKYF. CDR3 bases: TGCGCCAGCAGCCAAGCAGTCGAGCTCAAGAAGTACTTC.

The chain recombines TRBV5-6 with TRBJ2-1; 7 bases align to TRBD2. Germline CDR1 is SGHDT and CDR2 is YYEEEE. This CDR3 spans 16 amino acids. With V trimmed by 4 bases and J by 3 bases, 10 bases remained unmatched. The CDR3 sequence is CASSLTREKFYNEQFF. As DNA, the CDR3 is TGTGCCAGCAGCCTCACGCGGGAGAAGTTCTACAATGAGCAGTTCTTC.

The genes are TRBV10-3 and TRBJ2-5; 7 nucleotides agree with TRBD2. Germline trimming cut 10 bases from V and 4 bases from J; bases unmatched to any gene: 18. Germline V gene lookup returns CDR1 ENHRY and CDR2 SYGVKD. The CDR3 loop spans 16 amino acids. As DNA, the CDR3 is TGTGCCACATTCTTAGGGAGCGGGATGGGTGGAGAGACCCAGTACTTC. Amino acids: CATFLGSGMGGETQYF.

The V gene is TRBV5-4, the J gene TRBJ1-5, with a tentative D call TRBD1 (5 bases). The germline V gene encodes CDR1 SGHNT and CDR2 YYREEE (reference sequence). V gave up 0 bases and J gave up 1 base, with 8 bases separating them. CDR3 length: 15 residues. The CDR3 loop is CASSLDGGSNQPQHF. DNA for the CDR3: TGTGCCAGCAGCTTGGATGGGGGGAGCAATCAGCCCCAGCATTTT.

This chain uses TRBV18 with TRBJ2-3; D is unclear. V lost 4 bases to trimming and J lost 6 bases, with 11 bases between them. This CDR3 contains 13 residues. CDR1 and CDR2 from the germline V gene are KGHSH and LQKENI. The CDR3 DNA reads as TGTGCCAGCTCACAAAGTAAGACGGATACGCAGTATTTT. This codes for CASSQSKTDTQYF.

CDR3 residues: CASSLRGGRDGYTF. CDR3 in DNA: TGTGCCAGCAGTTTACGCGGGGGGCGGGATGGCTACACCTTC. This chain joins TRBV27 and TRBJ1-2; D may be TRBD1 (6 bases). The CDR3 length is 14 residues. CDR1 is MNHEY and CDR2 is SMNVEV in the germline V gene (reference sequence). Trimming shortened V by 2 bases and J by 6 bases, and 13 bases separated the two germline ends.

This chain uses TRBV25-1 with TRBJ2-1; D is perhaps TRBD2 (5 bases). CDR3 length equals 15 residues. Trimming removed 1 base at V and 8 bases at J, with 15 bases between. Germline CDR1 reads MGHDK; CDR2 reads SYGVNS. Here the CDR3 reads CASSEWGEGLHEQFF. In nucleotides, the CDR3 is TGTGCCAGCAGTGAATGGGGAGAGGGTTTGCATGAGCAGTTCTTC.

The CDR3 loop is CASSQTGDAYNEQFF. DNA for the CDR3: TGTGCCAGCAGCCAAACAGGGGACGCCTACAATGAGCAGTTCTTC. The chain carries TRBV7-9 and TRBJ2-1, with 7 bases identical to TRBD1. CDR3 length: 15 residues. Losses at the gene ends were 5 bases for V and 2 bases for J; bases not matched to a gene: 6. CDR1 is SEHNR and CDR2 is FQNEAQ in the germline V gene (reference sequence).

The rearrangement uses TRBV14 and TRBJ2-2; no clear D gene. Trimming pared 0 bases from V and 3 bases from J, leaving 5 bases between. CDR1 and CDR2 from the germline V gene are SGHDN and FVKESK. CDR3 length: 14 amino acids. The DNA of the CDR3 is TGTGCCAGCAGCCAAGATCTGCACACCGGGGAGCTGTTTTTT. It yields the protein CASSQDLHTGELFF.

The J gene is TRBJ2-2, the V gene TRBV25-1; 7 bases agree with TRBD2. V trimming: 5 bases; J trimming: 0 bases; junction bases outside the gene matches: 9. This CDR3 comprises 17 residues. Germline V gene sequence: CDR1 MGHDK, CDR2 SYGVNS. CDR3 loop: CASSYGGLAANTGELFF. In DNA form, the CDR3 reads TGTGCCAGCAGTTATGGCGGCCTAGCGGCGAACACCGGGGAGCTGTTTTTT. The complete variable domain, with remaining parts taken from reference TRBV25-1 and TRBJ2-2, reads EADIYQTPRYLVIGTGKKITLECSQTMGHDKMYWYQQDPGMELHLIHYSYGVNSTEKGDLSSESTVSRIRTEHFPLTLESARPSHTSQYLCASSYGGLAANTGELFFGEGSRLTVL.

The genes are TRBV25-1 and TRBJ2-7; 8 bases align to TRBD1. The CDR3 covers 15 residues. Trimming at V came to 6 bases and at J to 3 bases, leaving 10 bases not matched to a gene. Germline CDR1 and CDR2: MGHDK and SYGVNS. The DNA of the CDR3 is TGTGCCAGCAGGAGGGGCGACAGGGGTCGCTACGAGCAGTACTTC. Translation: CASRRGDRGRYEQYF.

This sequence joins TRBV15 and TRBJ2-3; TRBD2 aligns across 8 bases. The CDR3 sequence is 17 residues long. V lost 3 bases, J lost 2 bases, and 10 bases stayed unmatched. Germline CDR1 and CDR2: LNHNV and YYDKDF (reference sequence). The CDR3 sequence is CATSSSWLAGNTDTQYF. In nucleotides, the CDR3 is TGTGCCACCAGCAGTTCATGGTTAGCGGGGAACACAGATACGCAGTATTTT.

This chain joins TRBV2 and TRBJ2-5, with D possibly being TRBD2 (6 bases). V was clipped by 0 bases and J by 5 bases, with 13 bases between them. This CDR3 has 15 residues. Germline V lookup: CDR1 SNHLY, CDR2 FYNNEI. The CDR3 nucleotides are TGTGCCAGCAGTGAAGCTCGGAGGGTTCTTGAGACCCAGTACTTC. Residues: CASSEARRVLETQYF.

The V gene is TRBV6-6, the J gene TRBJ2-1; D ambiguous. This CDR3 comprises 16 residues. Germline V gene lookup returns CDR1 MNHNY and CDR2 SVGAGI (reference sequence). The germline V and J ends were trimmed by 3 bases and 0 bases, with 12 bases remaining between them. DNA of the CDR3: TGTGCCAGCAGTTATTCAAGTGGAGTCTCCTACAATGAGCAGTTCTTC. Translation gives CASSYSSGVSYNEQFF.